This record concerns one T cell receptor (beta chain) sequence. Its antigen is not identified. The ends were cut back, 4 bases at V and 2 bases at J, with 13 bases in the middle. The V gene's germline CDR1 is SNHLY and CDR2 FYNNEI. The CDR3 sequence is 15 residues long. The assay ran at deep level. Measured with immunoSEQ multiplex PCR; TCRdb has only the in-frame clones, and not every one. The sample gives 2.3 million or so clones, approximately 95% of which show up once; 0.35% to 0.45% is in the top ten. The sample belongs to a study of shared clonotypes between healthy human individuals. Study-wide points: For sorted subsets, rarefaction showed incomplete sequencing despite large depth. Across subsets, estimated richness was generally greater for naive than for memory populations.

This receptor was taken from a man aged 18 to 30 in good health. Some clones in this sample may be carry-over from other donors' samples. Input material: naive CD4+ T cells from PBMCs. Regarding subset: CD45RA+ positively selected. V usage is TRBV2 and J usage is TRBJ2-3; the D is unclear. The CDR3 sequence is CASSGPRLDTDTQYF. In nucleotides, the CDR3 is TGTGCCAGCAGTGGGCCCCGACTTGACACAGATACGCAGTATTTT.